Below are 5 T cell receptor beta chains sequenced from a single sample in a study of monozygotic twins with inflammatory bowel disease. From the 5' RACE reads, TCRdb lists one entry per CDR3 protein and no DNA. The sample table includes nearly 450,000 distinct CDR3 sequences. Material: blood. All receptors come from a human donor with ulcerative colitis or Crohn's disease, or a healthy co-twin of an affected twin (not recorded which).

The chain is built from TRBV30 and TRBJ1-5; the D call from TCRdb, TRBD1, cannot be confirmed without DNA. The germline gives CDR1 GTSNPN, CDR2 SVGIG (reference sequence). The CDR3 length is 13 residues. CDR3 residues: CAWSPGDNQPQHF. Supplemented by reference TRBV30 and TRBJ1-5, the full variable domain reads SQTIHQWPATLVQPVGSPLSLECTVEGTSNPNLYWYRQAAGRGLQLLFYSVGIGQISSEVPQNLSASRPQDRQFILSSKKLLLSDSGFYLCAWSPGDNQPQHFGDGTRLSIL.

V is TRBV3-1 and J is TRBJ2-5. CDR1 and CDR2 from the germline V gene are LGHDT and YNNKEL (reference sequence). CDR3 length: 11 amino acids. The CDR3 sequence: CASSDRSGQYF.

The chain carries TRBV12-3 or TRBV12-4 and TRBJ1-2. This CDR3 has 14 amino acids. CDR3 in amino acids: CASTRTARGYGYTF.

V and J are TRBV12-3 or TRBV12-4 and TRBJ2-5; TCRdb indicates TRBD2, and absent DNA this call remains unverified. The CDR3 extends over 17 amino acids. The CDR3 loop is CASSLEGSGRALETQYF.

The V and J genes are TRBV7-9 and TRBJ2-1; TCRdb's D gene call, TRBD1, goes unchecked for lack of DNA. The CDR3 spans 16 residues. Germline V gives CDR1 SEHNR, CDR2 FQNEAQ (reference sequence). CDR3 amino acids: CASRGWDRTFYNEQFF.